The 5 T cell receptor beta chains listed next were all sequenced from one sample in a study of regulatory T cells in long-lasting Graves disease. Regarding time point: newly diagnosed GD, antithyroid drugs for less than 3 months. Scientists built the TCR library using RNA that was extracted from PBMCs. With iRepertoire HTBI primers and Arm-PCR of CDR3 regions, TCR beta libraries were built. MiXCR, applied by TCRdb to the multiplex PCR reads, yields one record per CDR3 protein. The data hold around 480,000 distinct CDR3 sequences, with about 16% observed a single time. The sample was also reused in another study, on T cells in Graves' hyperthyroidism and ophthalmopathy.

The sequenced sample was peripheral blood mononuclear cells (PBMCs), obtained at new diagnosis, from a patient treated with antithyroid drugs. The receptors derive from a man in his forties or fifties with Graves disease.

This clonotype appeared many times. The chain joins TRBV30 to TRBJ1-1; D uncertain. This CDR3 has 12 amino acids. Germline CDR1 and CDR2: GTSNPN and SVGIG (reference sequence). Deletions cut 1 base from V and 3 bases from J, with 6 bases between. CDR3 in amino acids: CAWSEGHTEAFF. Here the CDR3 DNA reads TGTGCCTGGAGTGAGGGCCACACTGAAGCTTTCTTT.

This clonotype has only a few counts. V is TRBV4-2 and J is TRBJ2-4; 13 bases line up with TRBD2. The CDR3 extends over 18 amino acids. Trimming took 1 base from V and 6 from J; bases not matched to a gene: 9. Germline V CDR1 and CDR2: LGHNA, YNFKEQ. The CDR3 spells CASSQGTSGRSGGNIQYF. The CDR3 coding sequence is TGTGCCAGCAGCCAAGGGACTAGCGGGAGATCTGGGGGAAACATTCAGTACTTC.

The rearrangement links TRBV27 to TRBJ2-4; D may correspond to TRBD1 or TRBD2 (6 bases each). The CDR3 length is 17 residues. Germline CDR1 reads MNHEY; CDR2 reads SMNVEV (reference sequence). V was trimmed by 4 bases and J by 0 bases, leaving 16 bases between them. The CDR3: CASSYAGHRPAKNIQYF. The DNA for the CDR3 is TGTGCCAGCAGTTATGCGGGACACCGGCCAGCCAAAAACATTCAGTACTTC.

The sample holds many counts of this clonotype. The chain carries TRBV7-3 and TRBJ1-3; D ambiguous. CDR1 SGHTA and CDR2 FQGTGA come from the germline V gene. The length of the CDR3 is 13 residues. V gave up 2 bases and J gave up 4 bases, with 6 bases separating them. As DNA, the CDR3 is TGTGCCAGCAGCTTAGTACTCGGAAACACCATATATTTT. It translates to CASSLVLGNTIYF.

The sample holds many counts of this clonotype. The chain uses TRBV20-1 and TRBJ2-7; TRBD1 matches at 8 bases. The length of the CDR3 is 13 residues. Trimming cost V 1 base and J 7 bases; bases outside gene matches: 6. Germline CDR1 and CDR2: DFQATT and SNEGSKA (reference sequence). The CDR3 region is CSARGQGPLEQYF. DNA of the CDR3: TGCAGTGCTAGAGGACAGGGGCCGTTGGAGCAGTACTTC.